Listed below are T cell receptor beta chains from one sample, sequenced in a study of shared clonotypes between healthy human individuals. Clones were read by immunoSEQ multiplex PCR, and TCRdb kept only the in-frame ones, dropping some. The data hold 330,000 or so clones, with around 72% observed a single time. Sequenced: memory CD4+ T cells sorted from blood. The receptor source for this set is a man between 25 and 39 years old in good health. Both conserved end residues are part of each CDR3. D genes are given only for firm matches. Clone sizes are given selectively: once, few, many, or a class where the clone is expanded.

clone size	CDR3 length	V gene	D gene	J gene	CDR3 protein	CDR3 DNA
NA	15	TRBV30	NA	TRBJ2-2	CAWSPVGGNTGELFF	TGTGCCTGGAGCCCTGTAGGGGGGAACACCGGGGAGCTGTTTTTT
NA	14	TRBV5-1	NA	TRBJ2-7	CASSPTGLTYEQYF	TGCGCCAGCTCCCCCACAGGGTTGACCTACGAGCAGTACTTC
NA	16	TRBV10-1	TRBD2	TRBJ2-3	CASSELAGVNTDTQYF	TGCGCCAGCAGTGAACTAGCGGGAGTGAACACAGATACGCAGTATTTT
NA	15	TRBV27	TRBD2	TRBJ2-7	CASSFRTSGAYEQYF	TGTGCCAGCAGTTTTAGGACTAGCGGAGCCTACGAGCAGTACTTC
NA	14	TRBV29-1	NA	TRBJ1-2	CSVERTGANYGYTF	TGCAGCGTTGAAAGGACCGGAGCTAACTATGGCTACACCTTC
NA	17	TRBV5-1	TRBD1	TRBJ1-1	CASSPTGTGGWNTEAFF	TGCGCCAGCAGCCCTACCGGGACAGGGGGCTGGAACACTGAAGCTTTCTTT
NA	14	TRBV27	NA	TRBJ2-3	CASSRDLSTDTQYF	TGTGCCAGCAGCCGGGACTTATCCACAGATACGCAGTATTTT
NA	14	TRBV6-5	TRBD1	TRBJ2-3	CASRRTGGTDTQYF	TGTGCCAGCAGGAGGACAGGGGGGACAGATACGCAGTATTTT
NA	16	TRBV14	NA	TRBJ2-2	CASSQVGARNTGELFF	TGTGCCAGCAGCCAAGTAGGAGCCAGGAACACCGGGGAGCTGTTTTTT
NA	18	TRBV27	NA	TRBJ2-2	CASRPTPLAGSNTGELFF	TGTGCCAGCAGACCCACCCCCCTGGCGGGTTCGAACACCGGGGAGCTGTTTTTT
once	13	TRBV6-5	NA	TRBJ1-1	CASRPGGLTEAFF	TGTGCCAGCAGGCCGGGAGGCCTTACTGAAGCTTTCTTT
NA	13	TRBV28	NA	TRBJ1-1	CASSLSLNTEAFF	TGTGCCAGCAGTTTAAGTCTGAACACTGAAGCTTTCTTT
few	15	TRBV5-4	TRBD1	TRBJ1-1	CASSSGDRGYTEAFF	TGTGCCAGCAGCTCTGGGGACAGGGGATACACTGAAGCTTTCTTT
NA	14	TRBV7-8	TRBD1	TRBJ2-2	CASSLGQGTGELFF	TGTGCCAGCAGCTTGGGACAGGGCACCGGGGAGCTGTTTTTT
NA	13	TRBV2	NA	TRBJ1-4	CASSQNGGEKLFF	TGTGCCAGCAGTCAAAACGGTGGTGAAAAACTGTTTTTT
NA	14	TRBV2	NA	TRBJ1-4	CASSAGRTNEKLFF	TGTGCCAGCTCGGCCGGACGGACTAATGAAAAACTGTTTTTT
NA	14	TRBV6-1	TRBD1	TRBJ1-5	CASSWTGGNQPQHF	TGTGCCAGCAGTTGGACAGGGGGTAATCAGCCCCAGCATTTT
NA	14	TRBV18	NA	TRBJ2-1	CASSPPSRVDEQFF	TGTGCCAGCTCACCACCCTCGCGGGTTGATGAGCAGTTCTTC
NA	15	TRBV19	TRBD2	TRBJ2-1	CASSISSGRADEQFF	TGTGCCAGTAGTATCTCTAGCGGGAGGGCCGATGAGCAGTTCTTC
NA	15	TRBV28	NA	TRBJ2-1	CASSLRTGRANEQFF	TGTGCCAGCAGTTTACGGACAGGGAGGGCCAATGAGCAGTTCTTC
few	13	TRBV11-2	NA	TRBJ2-3	CASSLASTDTQYF	TGTGCCAGCAGCTTAGCGAGCACAGATACGCAGTATTTT
NA	16	TRBV28	NA	TRBJ1-5	CASSLRSGGSNQPQHF	TGTGCCAGCAGTTTAAGATCCGGTGGGAGCAATCAGCCCCAGCATTTT
NA	11	TRBV28	NA	TRBJ2-7	CASRQNKLVSF	TGTGCCAGCAGACAGAATAAACTAGTATCCTTC
NA	16	TRBV2	TRBD2	TRBJ2-2	CASSNSGRAGTGELFF	TGTGCCAGCAGTAATAGCGGGAGGGCCGGCACCGGGGAGCTGTTTTTT
once	14	TRBV4-3	NA	TRBJ2-7	CASSQDQSRDEQYF	TGCGCCAGCAGCCAAGATCAGTCAAGGGACGAGCAGTACTTC
NA	13	TRBV5-5	NA	TRBJ2-3	CASTEGVVDTQYF	TGTGCCAGCACCGAGGGGGTGGTAGATACGCAGTATTTT
NA	15	TRBV10-1	TRBD2	TRBJ2-3	CASSERTSGAHTQYF	TGCGCCAGCAGTGAGCGGACTAGCGGGGCCCATACGCAGTATTTT
NA	11	TRBV30	NA	TRBJ1-2	CAWSLDYGYTF	TGTGCCTGGAGCTTGGATTATGGCTACACCTTC
NA	14	TRBV7-3	NA	TRBJ1-2	CASSSGAGAYGYTF	TGTGCCAGCAGCTCAGGGGCCGGAGCCTATGGCTACACCTTC